Below, 23 T cell receptor beta chains from the same sample are listed, as sequenced in a study of T cell responses to AZD1222 COVID-19 vaccine. Method: immunoSEQ multiplex PCR; TCRdb's copy keeps in-frame clones and lacks some. The sample carries about 130,000 clones, around nine tenths recorded once. This specimen was peripheral blood, taken 28 days after the second AZD1222 dose. The receptors were gathered from an adult who received the AZD1222 COVID-19 vaccine.

The chain joins TRBV29-1 to TRBJ1-1; 7 nucleotides align to TRBD1. Looked up from germline, CDR1 is SQVTM and CDR2 is ANQGSEA. The CDR3 covers 13 residues. Trimming took 7 bases from V and 4 from J; bases not matched to a gene: 9. The CDR3 loop is CSAEKGATTEAFF. CDR3 DNA: TGCAGCGCCGAAAAGGGGGCTACCACTGAAGCTTTCTTT.

The gene calls are TRBV28 and TRBJ1-2; TRBD1 is a possible D gene (5 bases). Germline CDR1 and CDR2: MDHEN and SYDVKM. CDR3 length: 13 amino acids. V lost 6 bases, J lost 8 bases, and 16 bases lay in between. The CDR3 spells CASRSNGADGYTF. The CDR3 coding sequence is TGTGCCAGCAGGTCAAACGGGGCCGACGGCTACACCTTC.

This chain joins TRBV6-6 and TRBJ1-4; D is uncertain. Per germline, CDR1 MNHNY and CDR2 SVGAGI (reference sequence). The CDR3 has 12 residues. Trimming removed 5 bases from V and 8 bases from J, with 9 bases in between. In DNA form, the CDR3 reads TGTGCCAGCAGTGGTAGAAGAGAAAAACTGTTTTTT. It specifies CASSGRREKLFF.

This clone has a handful of counts. CDR3 protein: CASSNTGGSYNEQFF. CDR3 sequence (DNA): TGTGCCAGCAGTAATACAGGGGGCTCCTACAATGAGCAGTTCTTC. The chain uses TRBV6-2 or TRBV6-3 and TRBJ2-1, with 8 bases identical to TRBD1. Germline-derived CDR1 and CDR2 are MNHEY and SVGEGT. This CDR3 is built from 15 residues. V shed 5 bases and J 0 bases; nucleotides not matched to a gene: 3.

This clone was observed a few times. This chain uses TRBV6-1 with TRBJ1-6; 10 nucleotides match TRBD1. This CDR3 is built from 15 residues. The ends lost 1 base at V and 9 bases at J; junction bases unmatched: 3. Germline V gene lookup returns CDR1 MNHNS and CDR2 SASEGT. CDR3 nucleotides: TGTGCCAGCAGTGAAGGGGACAGGGGATTTTCACCCCTCCACTTT. Protein sequence: CASSEGDRGFSPLHF.

This clone was found once. The V gene is TRBV6-5, the J gene TRBJ1-2, with D tentatively TRBD1 (6 bases). Trimming stripped 2 bases from V and 8 bases from J, with 21 bases between. The germline V gene has CDR1 MNHEY and CDR2 SVGAGI. This CDR3 is 16 amino acids long. The CDR3 nucleotides read TGTGCCAGCAGTTACGGCGGACAGAATTCTGCTTTAGGCTACACCTTC. Encoded protein: CASSYGGQNSALGYTF.

The chain is built from TRBV18 and TRBJ1-5; TRBD1 aligns across 7 bases. Germline CDR1 and CDR2: KGHSH and LQKENI. The V gene end was trimmed by 5 bases and the J gene end by 7 bases; junction bases not matched to a gene: 8. This CDR3 comprises 14 residues. The CDR3 coding sequence is TGTGCCAGCTCAAGTACAGGGGAGCGGCAGCCCCAGCATTTT. Its protein is CASSSTGERQPQHF.

This clone appeared a single time. V usage is TRBV25-1 and J usage is TRBJ1-2; 10 bases fit TRBD1. CDR3 size: 13 residues. The germline gives CDR1 MGHDK, CDR2 SYGVNS. The junction had 7 bases not matched to a gene; V was cut back by 8 bases and J by 7 bases. The CDR3 is CASGRQGALGYTF. CDR3 nucleotides: TGTGCCAGCGGAAGACAGGGGGCGCTTGGCTACACCTTC.

J is TRBJ2-2 and V is TRBV5-6; maybe TRBD2 (6 bases). V was clipped by 4 bases and J by 5 bases, with 15 bases between them. The CDR3 loop spans 15 amino acids. Germline CDR1 SGHDT, CDR2 YYEEEE. Written as DNA, the CDR3 is TGTGCCAGCAGCACCCCCGGGGGATCGACCGGGGAGCTGTTTTTT. This codes for CASSTPGGSTGELFF.

This sequence joins TRBV5-8 and TRBJ1-1; weak D call: TRBD1 (5 bases). From germline, CDR1 is SGHTS and CDR2 YDEGEE. The CDR3 has 15 residues. V lost 0 bases and J lost 2, with 11 bases in between. The DNA for the CDR3 is TGTGCCAGCAGCTTGGGGACAAACCCTAACACTGAAGCTTTCTTT. It translates to CASSLGTNPNTEAFF.

J is TRBJ1-2 and V is TRBV24-1; D remains ambiguous. Per germline, CDR1 KGHDR and CDR2 SFDVKD. The CDR3 is 12 amino acids. V was trimmed by 4 bases and J by 4 bases, leaving 6 bases between them. The chain's CDR3 is CATSDGVYGYTF. CDR3 nucleotide sequence: TGTGCCACCAGTGACGGGGTCTATGGCTACACCTTC.

This clone has only a few counts. The V and J genes are TRBV7-8 and TRBJ2-7; 12 bases fit TRBD1. Germline V lookup: CDR1 SGHVS, CDR2 FQNEAQ. This CDR3 is built from 16 residues. V lost 0 bases and J lost 5; bases outside the gene matches: 5. The CDR3 DNA sequence: TGTGCCAGCAGCTTAGCGGGGACAGGGGGCTCTGACGAGCAGTACTTC. Its protein product is CASSLAGTGGSDEQYF.

The chain has TRBV6-5 and TRBJ2-7, with D tentatively TRBD2 (5 bases). V was clipped by 7 bases and J by 6 bases, with 10 bases between them. Germline V gene lookup returns CDR1 MNHEY and CDR2 SVGAGI. The CDR3 is 11 amino acids. Here the CDR3 reads CASTSRGEQYF. The DNA of the CDR3 is TGTGCCAGCACGTCTCGGGGCGAGCAGTACTTC.

The J gene is TRBJ1-4, the V gene TRBV10-1, with D maybe TRBD1 (5 bases). This CDR3 spans 17 amino acids. The V end lost 3 bases, the J end lost 0 bases, and 14 bases lay between the germline ends. The germline V gene encodes CDR1 WNHNN and CDR2 SYGVQD (reference sequence). CDR3: CASSDPGPLATNEKLFF. The CDR3 nucleotides are TGCGCCAGCAGTGACCCGGGACCGCTTGCAACTAATGAAAAACTGTTTTTT.

The chain is built from TRBV24-1 and TRBJ2-1; D tentatively reads TRBD1 or TRBD2 (5 bases each). The CDR3 has 16 residues. CDR1 KGHDR and CDR2 SFDVKD come from the germline V gene. Trimming took off 3 bases at V and 6 bases at J, with 17 bases between the two ends. The CDR3 DNA is TGTGCCACCAGTGATCCCGGGGCCGGTAGGTCCAATGAGCAGTTCTTC. The encoded protein is CATSDPGAGRSNEQFF.

V gene TRBV4-3 combines with J gene TRBJ2-2; no firm D call. This CDR3 is 16 amino acids long. Trimming cost V 2 bases and J 1 base, with 11 bases left between them. In germline, CDR1 is LGHNA, CDR2 YSLEER. The CDR3 bases are TGCGCCAGCAGCCAAATTAAGGGCCTGAACACCGGGGAGCTGTTTTTT. It encodes CASSQIKGLNTGELFF.

The chain has TRBV10-3 and TRBJ1-4; D is unclear. This CDR3 region has 14 residues. Trimming pared 6 bases from V and 8 bases from J, leaving 16 bases between. Germline CDR1 is ENHRY and CDR2 is SYGVKD. The CDR3 bases are TGTGCCATCAGCTCCTATACGGAGGGAGAAAAACTGTTTTTT. It is translated as CAISSYTEGEKLFF.

The CDR3 loop is CASSLGRISYNEQFF. The CDR3 DNA reads as TGTGCCAGCAGCTTGGGACGCATCTCCTACAATGAGCAGTTCTTC. V and J are TRBV7-3 and TRBJ2-1; either TRBD1 or TRBD2 may supply D (5 bases each). The CDR3 is 15 residues long. CDR1 is SGHTA and CDR2 is FQGTGA in the germline V gene. V shed 3 bases and J shed 0 bases, with 9 bases lying between them.

V is TRBV11-2 and J is TRBJ2-7; 8 nucleotides match TRBD2. The ends lost 2 bases at V and 6 bases at J; junction bases unmatched: 12. The CDR3 contains 16 residues. Looked up from germline, CDR1 is SGHAT and CDR2 is FQNNGV. This CDR3 is CASSLRLEVSGIEQYF. CDR3 nucleotides: TGTGCCAGCAGCTTAAGGTTGGAGGTTAGCGGGATCGAGCAGTACTTC.

The chain is built from TRBV5-4 and TRBJ2-6; the D gene is possibly TRBD2 (5 bases). This CDR3 has 17 amino acids. Germline CDR1 SGHNT, CDR2 YYREEE (reference sequence). Trimming took 4 bases from V and 0 from J, leaving 14 bases between them. CDR3 in amino acids: CASSPDSSLSGANVLTF. DNA for the CDR3: TGTGCCAGCAGCCCGGACTCCTCCCTCTCTGGGGCCAACGTCCTGACTTTC.

The rearrangement links TRBV6-2 or TRBV6-3 to TRBJ2-3; D gene uncertain. Germline-derived CDR1 and CDR2 are MNHEY and SVGEGT. The germline V and J ends were trimmed by 0 bases and 5 bases, with 12 bases remaining between them. There are 15 residues in the CDR3. CDR3 nucleotide sequence: TGTGCCAGCAGTTACTCCGGCAGGTTTAAAGATACGCAGTATTTT. This sequence encodes CASSYSGRFKDTQYF.

The gene calls are TRBV6-2 or TRBV6-3 and TRBJ2-2; maybe TRBD1 (7 bases). Germline-derived CDR1 and CDR2 are MNHEY and SVGEGT. This CDR3 has 17 residues. The germline V and J ends were trimmed by 5 bases and 0 bases, with 16 bases remaining between them. The CDR3: CASSHPGDRPNTGELFF. Written as DNA, the CDR3 is TGTGCCAGCAGTCACCCGGGGGACAGACCGAACACCGGGGAGCTGTTTTTT.

The chain links TRBV7-9 to TRBJ1-2; D possibly corresponds to TRBD1 (5 bases). In germline, CDR1 is SEHNR, CDR2 FQNEAQ (reference sequence). CDR3 length equals 13 residues. Trimming took off 5 bases at V and 5 bases at J, with 12 bases between the two ends. This CDR3 is CASSQGRQYGYTF. The CDR3 DNA reads as TGTGCCAGCAGCCAGGGACGGCAATATGGCTACACCTTC. Full variable domain (rest looked up from reference TRBV7-9 and TRBJ1-2): DTGVSQNPRHKITKRGQNVTFRCDPISEHNRLYWYRQTLGQGPEFLTYFQNEAQLEKSRLLSDRFSAERPKGSFSTLEIQRTEQGDSAMYLCASSQGRQYGYTFGSGTRLTVV.